These 31 T cell receptor beta chains originate from one sample sequenced in a study of persistence of HIV-infected CD4 T cells. Nonspecific anti-CD3/anti-CD28 bead stimulation represents the broad CD4+ T cell repertoire. CD4+ T cells upregulating both CD40 ligand and CD69 were sorted as responding cells. The immunoSEQ assay was version 4, run in survey mode. Measured with immunoSEQ multiplex PCR; TCRdb has only the in-frame clones, and not every one. The table has roughly 43,000 clones, roughly 90% seen once; the top ten hold approximately 0.97%. The antigens for these receptors are not known. Material: CD4+ T cells sorted from PBMCs after approximately 18-hour stimulation, obtained from a patient who received antiretroviral therapy. Receptor source: an adult man with HIV who was CMV-seropositive.

The chain carries TRBV7-9 and TRBJ1-4; D is possibly TRBD1 (5 bases). V lost 5 bases to trimming and J lost 8 bases, with 18 bases between them. This CDR3 spans 15 amino acids. CDR1 SEHNR and CDR2 FQNEAQ come from the germline V gene (reference sequence). This CDR3 is CASSPGQGTQEKLFF. In DNA, the CDR3 is TGTGCCAGCAGCCCCGGGCAAGGGACTCAAGAAAAACTGTTTTTT.

The V call is TRBV6-5, the J call TRBJ1-1, with unresolved D. Deletions cut 5 bases from V and 6 bases from J, with 16 bases between. The CDR3 is 14 residues long. Germline-derived CDR1 and CDR2 are MNHEY and SVGAGI. As DNA, the CDR3 is TGTGCCAGCAGTAAGCCCTGGGCCGGCGCTGAAGCTTTCTTT. As protein: CASSKPWAGAEAFF.

The chain links TRBV15 to TRBJ2-3, with D unclear. CDR1 and CDR2 from the germline V gene are LNHNV and YYDKDF (reference sequence). This CDR3 comprises 15 residues. Deletions cut 5 bases from V and 2 bases from J, with 14 bases between. CDR3 bases: TGTGCCACCAGCCGACGCCCTGACCCCACAGATACGCAGTATTTT. Translating it yields CATSRRPDPTDTQYF.

The chain has TRBV5-1 and TRBJ1-2; TRBD1 might be the D (5 bases). The CDR3 is 13 residues long. Germline-derived CDR1 and CDR2 are SGHRS and YFSETQ. Deletions cut 3 bases from V and 7 bases from J, with 13 bases between. In DNA, the CDR3 is TGCGCCAGCAGCTCCGGGACGGATACTGGCTACACCTTC. As protein: CASSSGTDTGYTF.

This chain joins TRBV4-1 and TRBJ2-7; D is possibly TRBD2 (6 bases). From germline, CDR1 is MGHRA and CDR2 YSYEKL. The CDR3 runs to 14 residues. V was trimmed by 4 bases and J by 3 bases, leaving 13 bases between them. The DNA for the CDR3 is TGCGCCAGCAGCCGCGAGGGGAGGAACTACGAGCAGTACTTC. Protein: CASSREGRNYEQYF.

This sequence joins TRBV5-6 and TRBJ1-5; D is uncertain. The CDR3 consists of 14 residues. Trimming pared 4 bases from V and 2 bases from J, leaving 10 bases between. Germline V lookup: CDR1 SGHDT, CDR2 YYEEEE. The CDR3 region has the DNA TGTGCCAGCAGCCGCCGGGGAGGCAATCAGCCCCAGCATTTT. This translates into CASSRRGGNQPQHF.

This chain joins TRBV9 and TRBJ2-7, with 7 bases identical to TRBD1. Germline loops: CDR1 SGDLS, CDR2 YYNGEE. This CDR3 is built from 15 residues. V trimming: 0 bases; J trimming: 0 bases; junction bases outside the gene matches: 3. The DNA of the CDR3 is TGTGCCAGCAGCGTAGCAGGGGACAGCTCCTACGAGCAGTACTTC. Amino acids: CASSVAGDSSYEQYF. The entire variable domain, with the rest obtained from reference TRBV9 and TRBJ2-7, is as follows: DSGVTQTPKHLITATGQRVTLRCSPRSGDLSVYWYQQSLDQGLQFLIQYYNGEERAKGNILERFSAQQFPDLHSELNLSSLELGDSALYFCASSVAGDSSYEQYFGPGTRLTVT.

The genes are TRBV5-1 and TRBJ2-7, with D unresolved. Germline assignment: CDR1 SGHRS and CDR2 YFSETQ. This CDR3 contains 14 residues. Trimming removed 1 base at V and 7 bases at J, with 15 bases between. Written as DNA, the CDR3 is TGCGCCAGCAGCTTGAACAACTTACAAGCGGAGCAGTACTTC. This translates into CASSLNNLQAEQYF. Supplemented by reference TRBV5-1 and TRBJ2-7, the full variable domain reads KAGVTQTPRYLIKTRGQQVTLSCSPISGHRSVSWYQQTPGQGLQFLFEYFSETQRNKGNFPGRFSGRQFSNSRSEMNVSTLELGDSALYLCASSLNNLQAEQYFGPGTRLTVT.

This clone was observed a handful of times. The chain joins TRBV28 to TRBJ1-5; perhaps TRBD1 as D (5 bases). This CDR3 is built from 17 residues. Trimming left V 5 bases short and J 0 bases short, with 17 bases between. The germline CDR1 and CDR2 sequences are MDHEN and SYDVKM. CDR3 protein: CASSPGAAGYSNQPQHF. The CDR3 DNA sequence: TGTGCCAGCAGTCCTGGGGCCGCGGGATATAGCAATCAGCCCCAGCATTTT.

This clone was observed once. This chain uses TRBV10-2 with TRBJ2-1, with D tentatively TRBD1 or TRBD2 (5 bases each). The CDR3 runs 13 residues. CDR1 WSHSY and CDR2 SAAADI come from the germline V gene. V was clipped by 7 bases and J by 3 bases, with 10 bases between them. CDR3 sequence reads: CASTGQNYNEQFF. The CDR3 region has the DNA TGCGCCAGCACGGGGCAGAACTACAATGAGCAGTTCTTC.

This chain joins TRBV3-1 (or the pseudogene TRBV3-2) and TRBJ2-7; 7 nucleotides match TRBD1. The V gene's germline CDR1 is LGHDT and CDR2 YNNKEL (reference sequence). J lost 6 bases, V lost 5 bases, and 7 bases had no gene match. The CDR3 covers 13 residues. The CDR3 DNA sequence: TGTGCCAGCAGCTACAGGGGATCTGGCGAGCAGTACTTC. Encoded protein: CASSYRGSGEQYF.

V gene TRBV5-1 combines with J gene TRBJ1-5; D unresolved. Trimming removed 0 bases from V and 6 bases from J, with 4 bases in between. This CDR3 comprises 12 residues. Germline lookup yields CDR1 SGHRS and CDR2 YFSETQ. The CDR3 region is CASSLEGQPQHF. The CDR3 DNA is TGCGCCAGCAGCTTGGAAGGTCAGCCCCAGCATTTT.

This chain connects TRBV12-5 to TRBJ1-2; D may be TRBD1 (5 bases). This CDR3 has 16 residues. The germline CDR1 and CDR2 sequences are LGHNT and FRNRAP. Deletions cut 0 bases from V and 7 bases from J, with 18 bases between. CDR3 loop: CASGLVLSGDVSGYTF. Here the CDR3 DNA reads TGTGCTAGTGGTTTGGTATTATCGGGGGACGTGAGTGGCTACACCTTC.

The V gene is TRBV9, the J gene TRBJ2-3; the D is unclear. The CDR3 loop spans 12 amino acids. V dropped 9 bases and J dropped 0 bases, with 8 bases sitting between them. Germline V gives CDR1 SGDLS, CDR2 YYNGEE. CDR3 sequence: CATTLSTDTQYF. The CDR3 DNA reads as TGTGCCACCACTCTTAGCACAGATACGCAGTATTTT.

The rearrangement links TRBV6-5 to TRBJ2-7; 7 positions match TRBD1. The V gene's germline CDR1 is MNHEY and CDR2 SVGAGI. CDR3 length: 13 residues. The V gene end was trimmed by 5 bases and the J gene end by 3 bases; junction bases not matched to a gene: 4. CDR3 protein: CASSRDRFYEQYF. The CDR3 coding sequence is TGTGCCAGCAGTAGGGACAGATTCTACGAGCAGTACTTC.

V and J are TRBV7-2 and TRBJ2-3; 8 bases are shared with TRBD2. The CDR3 is 17 residues long. J lost 3 bases, V lost 4 bases, and 12 bases had no gene match. Germline loops: CDR1 SGHTA, CDR2 FQGNSA. CDR3 sequence (DNA): TGTGCCAGCAGCTCCCGTTTCGGGGGGGGTGGAACAGATACGCAGTATTTT. Encoded protein: CASSSRFGGGGTDTQYF. Filled out from reference TRBV7-2 and TRBJ2-3, the complete variable domain reads GAGVSQSPSNKVTEKGKDVELRCDPISGHTALYWYRQSLGQGLEFLIYFQGNSAPDKSGLPSDRFSAERTGGSVSTLTIQRTQQEDSAVYLCASSSRFGGGGTDTQYFGPGTRLTVL.

This clone was detected only a few times. V gene TRBV28 combines with J gene TRBJ2-5; D is unclear. The CDR3 is 12 residues long. Looked up from germline, CDR1 is MDHEN and CDR2 is SYDVKM. V shed 3 bases and J shed 1 base, with 3 bases lying between them. The CDR3 spells CASSFSQETQYF. The DNA for the CDR3 is TGTGCCAGCAGTTTCTCCCAAGAGACCCAGTACTTC.

The CDR3 is CASAPYVDATNEKLFF. The CDR3 coding sequence is TGTGCCAGCGCCCCGTACGTGGACGCAACTAATGAAAAACTGTTTTTT. V gene TRBV18 combines with J gene TRBJ1-4; D unclear. The CDR3 contains 16 residues. CDR1 KGHSH and CDR2 LQKENI come from the germline V gene. V lost 8 bases and J 0 bases, leaving 16 bases between the germline ends.

The CDR3 sequence is CASSSMGRADSGNTIYF. In DNA form, the CDR3 reads TGTGCCAGCAGCTCCATGGGGAGGGCTGATTCTGGAAACACCATATATTTT. The J gene is TRBJ1-3, the V gene TRBV3-1 (or the pseudogene TRBV3-2); no clear D. Germline CDR1 reads LGHDT; CDR2 reads YNNKEL (reference sequence). The V gene lost 5 bases and the J gene lost 1 base, with 18 bases spanning the gap. The CDR3 sequence is 17 residues long.

The chain combines TRBV3-1 (or the pseudogene TRBV3-2) with TRBJ1-2; D not certain. V lost 4 bases and J 4 bases, leaving 19 bases between the germline ends. The CDR3 loop spans 16 amino acids. CDR1 and CDR2 from the germline V gene are LGHDT and YNNKEL (reference sequence). The CDR3 is CASSPLPRLLLYGYTF. The CDR3 region has the DNA TGTGCCAGCAGCCCACTCCCGAGGCTCCTGCTCTATGGCTACACCTTC.

The chain is built from TRBV6-5 and TRBJ1-2; unclear D gene. Germline values: CDR1 MNHEY, CDR2 SVGAGI. Trimming took off 0 bases at V and 0 bases at J, with 5 bases between the two ends. The CDR3 runs to 14 residues. The CDR3 loop reads CASSYSGSNYGYTF. The CDR3 DNA reads TGTGCCAGCAGTTACTCTGGATCTAACTATGGCTACACCTTC.

In this sample, this clone turned up a few times. The genes are TRBV7-2 and TRBJ2-1; 8 nucleotides line up with TRBD1. From germline, CDR1 is SGHTA and CDR2 FQGNSA. The CDR3 loop spans 17 amino acids. V was clipped by 6 bases and J by 4 bases; unmatched bases: 14. The CDR3 DNA sequence: TGTGCCAGCAGTTCCGGACAGGGACAAAATATTTACAATGAGCAGTTCTTC. Translated, it gives CASSSGQGQNIYNEQFF.

The chain combines TRBV28 with TRBJ2-7, with 9 bases aligning to TRBD1. Germline assignment: CDR1 MDHEN and CDR2 SYDVKM. V was pared by 6 bases and J by 0 bases, with 9 bases of the junction left unmatched. The CDR3 totals 16 residues. The CDR3 reads CASSPTGTGSSYEQYF. For the CDR3, the DNA is TGTGCCAGCAGCCCAACCGGGACAGGGAGCTCCTACGAGCAGTACTTC.

This rearrangement joins TRBV5-1 to TRBJ2-3, with D unresolved. The CDR3 sequence is 13 residues long. The germline V gene has CDR1 SGHRS and CDR2 YFSETQ. V dropped 0 bases and J dropped 2 bases, with 4 bases sitting between them. The CDR3 spells CASSLGDTDTQYF. CDR3 nucleotides: TGCGCCAGCAGCTTGGGGGACACAGATACGCAGTATTTT.

The chain recombines TRBV10-3 with TRBJ1-6, with 8 bases identical to TRBD1. Germline CDR1 ENHRY, CDR2 SYGVKD. The trim removed 10 bases at V and 5 bases at J, leaving 7 bases unmatched. CDR3 length: 14 amino acids. The DNA for the CDR3 is TGTGCCACCAAAACGACAGGGGATAATTCACCCCTCCACTTT. It yields the protein CATKTTGDNSPLHF.

This chain links TRBV6-6 with TRBJ1-5; unclear D gene. V was pared by 2 bases and J by 6 bases, with 11 bases between. The CDR3 is 14 amino acids. Germline V gives CDR1 MNHNY, CDR2 SVGAGI (reference sequence). CDR3 region: CASSYGQTSQPQHF. The CDR3 nucleotides read TGTGCCAGCAGTTACGGGCAGACATCTCAGCCCCAGCATTTT.

This chain links TRBV7-2 with TRBJ2-7; no clear D gene. V shed 1 base and J shed 3 bases, with 10 bases lying between them. The CDR3 has 14 residues. Looked up from germline, CDR1 is SGHTA and CDR2 is FQGNSA. DNA of the CDR3: TGTGCCAGCAGCTTAGTGGGCGGCTACTACGAGCAGTACTTC. This translates into CASSLVGGYYEQYF. Based on the CDR3 plus reference TRBV7-2 and TRBJ2-7, the full variable domain is GAGVSQSPSNKVTEKGKDVELRCDPISGHTALYWYRQSLGQGLEFLIYFQGNSAPDKSGLPSDRFSAERTGGSVSTLTIQRTQQEDSAVYLCASSLVGGYYEQYFGPGTRLTVT.

The rearrangement links TRBV4-1 to TRBJ1-6; 11 bases line up with TRBD1. In germline, CDR1 is MGHRA, CDR2 YSYEKL. The CDR3 consists of 16 residues. Trimming took 3 bases from V and 7 from J; bases not matched to a gene: 5. The CDR3 spells CASSQRGQGENSPLHF. The CDR3 DNA sequence: TGCGCCAGCAGCCAGAGGGGACAGGGGGAAAATTCACCCCTCCACTTT.

This clone was seen more than once but under ten times. This chain links TRBV6-6 with TRBJ1-6; D is undetermined. From germline, CDR1 is MNHNY and CDR2 SVGAGI (reference sequence). With 0 bases removed from V and 5 bases from J, the gap between germline ends came to 2 bases. The CDR3 is 13 residues long. The CDR3 DNA sequence: TGTGCCAGCAGTTACTCAGATAATTCACCCCTCCACTTT. Translation gives CASSYSDNSPLHF.

This clone turned up a few times. DNA of the CDR3: TGCGCCAGCAGCCAAGAGGGAACCGGGACGGGCCTGGGAGGCTACACCTTC. It codes for CASSQEGTGTGLGGYTF. The rearrangement joins TRBV4-1 to TRBJ1-2, with a possible D match to TRBD1 (5 bases). Germline CDR1 reads MGHRA; CDR2 reads YSYEKL. V was pared by 0 bases and J by 8 bases, with 22 bases between. The CDR3 totals 17 residues.

The rearrangement joins TRBV27 to TRBJ2-3; 12 positions agree with TRBD2. The CDR3 has 14 amino acids. V gave up 6 bases and J gave up 8 bases; unmatched junction bases: 6. Germline V gives CDR1 MNHEY, CDR2 SMNVEV (reference sequence). CDR3 in amino acids: CASRPSGGAGTQYF. The CDR3 bases are TGTGCCAGCAGACCTAGCGGGGGGGCCGGTACGCAGTATTTT.